The 25 T cell receptor beta chains presented below share a single source sample, sequenced in a study of T cells after yellow fever vaccination. TCRdb used MiXCR to reprocess the 5' RACE reads, holding one entry per CDR3 protein. The table lists tens of thousands of distinct CDR3 sequences, 7.5% to 8% of them singletons. The source material was CD8+ T cells sorted from PBMCs, sampled on the day of the yellow fever booster vaccination. Receptors originate from a man younger than 40 who received the YFV17D yellow fever vaccine.

Only a few counts were recorded for this clonotype. Here the CDR3 DNA reads TGTGCCAGCAGTTTTACCCCAGGGGGCTGGACTGAAGCTTTCTTT. This gives the protein CASSFTPGGWTEAFF. The rearrangement joins TRBV6-5 to TRBJ1-1; 8 bases agree with TRBD1. Germline CDR1 and CDR2: MNHEY and SVGAGI. After removal of 4 bases from V and 5 bases from J, the junction contained 9 bases not matched to a gene. The CDR3 sequence is 15 residues long.

The sample holds a few counts of this clonotype. The chain has TRBV6-5 and TRBJ2-5; 8 nucleotides align to TRBD2. This CDR3 contains 14 residues. The V gene's germline CDR1 is MNHEY and CDR2 SVGAGI. J gave up 7 bases and V 0 bases, and 4 bases lay outside the gene matches. In DNA, the CDR3 is TGTGCCAGCAGTTACTCCGTCCGGGAGGGGACCCAGTACTTC. Translation: CASSYSVREGTQYF.

This chain uses TRBV27 with TRBJ2-5; 14 positions match TRBD2. The CDR3 is 15 amino acids. J lost 5 bases, V lost 9 bases, and 8 bases had no gene match. CDR1 is MNHEY and CDR2 is SMNVEV in the germline V gene (reference sequence). The CDR3 region is CASSGTSGSGETQYF. CDR3 DNA sequence: TGTGCCAGTTCCGGGACTAGCGGGAGTGGTGAGACCCAGTACTTC.

As concerns this clonotype: One junction end does not reproduce the germline sequence, and a read error may be involved. The genes are TRBV20-1 and TRBJ2-2, with D perhaps TRBD1 or TRBD2 (5 bases each). This CDR3 is 16 amino acids long. CDR1 and CDR2 from the germline V gene are DFQATT and SNEGSKA (reference sequence). The CDR3 protein is CSADRQGSANTGELFF. CDR3 in DNA: TGCAGTGCCGACCGCCAGGGTTCAGCGAACACCGGGGAGCTATTTTTT.

This clonotype has at least ten counts. The CDR3 sequence is CASSLIPTYEQYF. The CDR3 DNA reads TGTGCCAGCAGCTTAATTCCAACCTACGAGCAGTACTTC. This chain uses TRBV7-9 with TRBJ2-7; D call uncertain. Trimming pared 2 bases from V and 2 bases from J, leaving 7 bases between. CDR1 and CDR2 from the germline V gene are SEHNR and FQNEAQ (reference sequence). This CDR3 spans 13 amino acids.

This clonotype was counted between two and nine times. The chain employs TRBV6-1 and TRBJ2-7; D is unresolved. The CDR3 is made up of 14 amino acids. V dropped 7 bases and J dropped 5 bases, with 18 bases sitting between them. The germline gives CDR1 MNHNS, CDR2 SASEGT. The CDR3 spells CASKGGSYPHEQYF. In nucleotides, the CDR3 is TGTGCCAGCAAAGGCGGCAGCTATCCCCACGAGCAGTACTTC.

This clonotype was counted between two and nine times. This sequence joins TRBV12-3 or TRBV12-4 and TRBJ1-6, with D possibly matching TRBD1 (5 bases). This CDR3 comprises 15 residues. The V and J ends lost 5 bases and 9 bases respectively, with 17 bases between them. The CDR3 loop is CASSHLGVRVSPLHF. For the CDR3, the DNA is TGTGCCAGCAGTCATTTAGGGGTCAGGGTTTCACCCCTCCACTTT.

This chain connects TRBV2 to TRBJ2-5; a possible D gene is TRBD2 (6 bases). CDR3 length: 14 amino acids. V lost 7 bases to trimming and J lost 4 bases, with 16 bases between them. Per the germline V gene, CDR1 is SNHLY and CDR2 is FYNNEI. CDR3 DNA sequence: TGTGCCAGCACCAGTGGGACTGGAGGAGAGACCCAGTACTTC. It yields the protein CASTSGTGGETQYF.

This sequence joins TRBV7-6 and TRBJ1-5; D is perhaps TRBD1 (6 bases). Trimming shortened V by 1 base and J by 0 bases, and 7 bases separated the two germline ends. This CDR3 is built from 15 residues. Per germline, CDR1 SGHVS and CDR2 FNYEAQ. DNA for the CDR3: TGTGCCAGCAGCTTAGGCAGGGGTAGCAATCAGCCCCAGCATTTT. Its translation: CASSLGRGSNQPQHF.

The rearrangement joins TRBV20-1 to TRBJ2-1; D may match TRBD1 or TRBD2 (5 bases each). The CDR3 runs 14 residues. CDR1 and CDR2 from the germline V gene are DFQATT and SNEGSKA (reference sequence). V shed 6 bases and J shed 5 bases, with 17 bases lying between them. The CDR3 bases are TGCAGTGCCAGGGACCAGATACCGGACAATGAGCAGTTCTTC. The encoded protein is CSARDQIPDNEQFF.

This rearrangement joins TRBV15 to TRBJ1-1; D remains ambiguous. Trimming stripped 2 bases from V and 1 base from J, with 8 bases between. The germline gives CDR1 LNHNV, CDR2 YYDKDF (reference sequence). This CDR3 is built from 14 residues. This CDR3 is CATSRSDRNTEAFF. In DNA, the CDR3 is TGTGCCACCAGCAGATCAGATCGGAACACTGAAGCTTTCTTT. The variable domain in full, completed from reference TRBV15 and TRBJ1-1, reads DAMVIQNPRYQVTQFGKPVTLSCSQTLNHNVMYWYQQKSSQAPKLLFHYYDKDFNNEADTPDNFQSRRPNTSFCFLDIRSPGLGDTAMYLCATSRSDRNTEAFFGQGTRLTVV.

Notes on this clonotype: A read error may be the cause here, since a much bigger clone is one base away. V gene TRBV10-3 combines with J gene TRBJ2-1; 9 positions match TRBD2. CDR1 and CDR2 (germline): ENHRY, SYGVKD. The CDR3 consists of 15 residues. The CDR3 DNA reads TGTGTCATCAGTGAGAAGGCTAGCGGGAAAAATGAGCAGTTCTTC. Amino acids: CVISEKASGKNEQFF.

This clonotype was recorded many times. The chain is built from TRBV6-1 and TRBJ2-3, with 12 bases lining up with TRBD2. Germline V CDR1 and CDR2: MNHNS, SASEGT. The CDR3 totals 15 residues. With V trimmed by 7 bases and J by 4 bases, 6 bases remained unmatched. CDR3: CASTPLAGGADTQYF. The CDR3 nucleotides are TGTGCCAGCACCCCACTAGCGGGAGGCGCAGATACGCAGTATTTT.

The sample holds a few counts of this clonotype. The chain combines TRBV7-2 with TRBJ2-3; 11 bases agree with TRBD2. Germline V gives CDR1 SGHTA, CDR2 FQGNSA. V lost 2 bases to trimming and J lost 0 bases; unmatched junction nucleotides: 4. There are 17 residues in the CDR3. The CDR3 nucleotides are TGTGCCAGCAGCTTACCGACTAGCGGGACTAGCACAGATACGCAGTATTTT. Encoded protein: CASSLPTSGTSTDTQYF.

This clonotype showed up many times. The chain is built from TRBV6-2 or TRBV6-3 and TRBJ2-7; D possibly corresponds to TRBD2 (5 bases). CDR3 length equals 15 residues. The V and J ends lost 3 bases and 5 bases respectively, with 17 bases between them. Germline V gene sequence: CDR1 MNHEY, CDR2 SVGEGT. CDR3 DNA sequence: TGTGCCAGCAGTTATATTTCTAGCACTGGGAACGAGCAGTACTTC. As protein: CASSYISSTGNEQYF.

This clonotype was observed a handful of times. This chain joins TRBV15 and TRBJ2-7, with D possibly TRBD1 on 7 matching bases. Germline values: CDR1 LNHNV, CDR2 YYDKDF (reference sequence). CDR3 length: 14 residues. V was trimmed by 1 base and J by 2 bases, leaving 9 bases between them. CDR3: CATSRGRGAYEQYF. DNA for the CDR3: TGTGCCACCAGCAGAGGCAGGGGGGCCTACGAGCAGTACTTC.

V usage is TRBV20-1 and J usage is TRBJ2-1; 11 positions agree with TRBD2. J gave up 5 bases and V 1 base, and 4 bases lay outside the gene matches. From germline, CDR1 is DFQATT and CDR2 SNEGSKA (reference sequence). The CDR3 covers 15 residues. The CDR3 coding sequence is TGCAGTGCTAGAGGGACTAGCGGGCTTCACAATGAGCAGTTCTTC. It specifies CSARGTSGLHNEQFF.

This clonotype was counted a few times. The chain employs TRBV5-6 and TRBJ2-7; TRBD2 matches 9 bases. The trim removed 4 bases at V and 8 bases at J, leaving 7 bases unmatched. The germline gives CDR1 SGHDT, CDR2 YYEEEE. The CDR3 length is 13 residues. In DNA, the CDR3 is TGTGCCAGCAGCCCGGCGGGAGGGACACAGCAGTACTTC. Its translation: CASSPAGGTQQYF.

This clonotype was seen a handful of times. This chain uses TRBV7-8 with TRBJ2-7; no reliable D call. The V end was cut by 1 base, the J end by 6 bases, with 7 bases between. The CDR3 runs to 12 residues. Germline loops: CDR1 SGHVS, CDR2 FQNEAQ. This chain's CDR3 is CASSLVLPEQYF. The CDR3 region has the DNA TGTGCCAGCAGCTTAGTCTTGCCCGAGCAGTACTTC.

V is TRBV25-1 and J is TRBJ2-1; 12 bases are shared with TRBD2. The CDR3 spans 14 residues. The V and J ends lost 4 bases and 9 bases, in that order; junction bases with no gene match: 4. Germline V CDR1 and CDR2: MGHDK, SYGVNS. DNA of the CDR3: TGTGCCAGCAGTGTGGGACTAGCGGGTATTGAGCAGTTCTTC. Translating gives CASSVGLAGIEQFF.

This clonotype was recorded at least ten times. The rearrangement joins TRBV5-1 to TRBJ2-7; D remains ambiguous. The V and J ends lost 4 bases and 0 bases respectively, with 5 bases between them. The CDR3 spans 12 residues. Germline V gene sequence: CDR1 SGHRS, CDR2 YFSETQ. The CDR3 DNA follows: TGCGCCAGCAGCCTGAGCTCCTACGAGCAGTACTTC. Its translation is CASSLSSYEQYF.

The J gene is TRBJ2-1, the V gene TRBV27; D possibly corresponds to TRBD2 (6 bases). CDR3 size: 16 residues. V dropped 5 bases and J dropped 4 bases, with 18 bases sitting between them. CDR1 MNHEY and CDR2 SMNVEV come from the germline V gene (reference sequence). The CDR3 reads CASSVLADETYNEQFF. DNA of the CDR3: TGTGCCAGCAGTGTACTAGCAGATGAGACATACAATGAGCAGTTCTTC.

This clonotype occurred a few times. The CDR3 loop reads CASSERSSYNSPLHF. DNA for the CDR3: TGTGCCAGCAGTGAAAGGAGCTCCTATAATTCACCCCTCCACTTT. This rearrangement joins TRBV25-1 to TRBJ1-6; no firm D call. This CDR3 comprises 15 residues. Germline V gene lookup returns CDR1 MGHDK and CDR2 SYGVNS. V lost 2 bases to trimming and J lost 0 bases, with 5 bases between them.

This clonotype was seen more than once but under ten times. V is TRBV28 and J is TRBJ2-3, with D tentatively TRBD2 (5 bases). The CDR3 spans 14 residues. Trimming cost V 11 bases and J 0 bases, with 15 bases left between them. Germline CDR1 is MDHEN and CDR2 is SYDVKM. The CDR3 sequence: CAGSMGDSTDTQYF. DNA of the CDR3: TGTGCCGGTTCAATGGGAGATAGCACAGATACGCAGTATTTT.

This clonotype was counted only a few times. The chain couples TRBV3-1 to TRBJ1-1; 9 nucleotides line up with TRBD1. CDR3 size: 14 residues. Trimming cost V 3 bases and J 6 bases; bases outside gene matches: 5. CDR1 LGHDT and CDR2 YNNKEL come from the germline V gene (reference sequence). The CDR3 nucleotides read TGTGCCAGCAGCCAGCTGACAGGGGGGGCTGAAGCTTTCTTT. Translated: CASSQLTGGAEAFF.